A selection of T cell receptor beta chains follows, all from one sample in a study of T cell responses to AZD1222 COVID-19 vaccine. The data were produced by immunoSEQ multiplex PCR, yet TCRdb's version contains in-frame clones alone and is incomplete. This sample yields about 100,000 clones, of which around 87% are seen a single time; 4% to 4.5% belongs to the top ten. The sample in question was peripheral blood, obtained on day 0 of MenACWY control vaccination. The receptors were gathered from an adult in good health. The CDR3 runs from the conserved cysteine through the conserved F or W. Each record gives: clone size, J gene, V gene, D gene, CDR3 protein, CDR3 DNA. The D gene is left open where the match is weak. Part of the rows lack a size; the others show once, few, many or a class for expanded clones.

abundance: NA
j_gene: TRBJ1-2
v_gene: TRBV6-5
d_gene: TRBD1
CDR3aa: CASSHQGARGGYTF
CDR3nt: TGTGCCAGCAGCCACCAGGGGGCGAGGGGTGGCTACACCTTC

abundance: few
j_gene: TRBJ2-3
v_gene: TRBV27
d_gene: NA
CDR3aa: CASSRIGGSRGNTQYF
CDR3nt: TGTGCCAGTTCAAGAATCGGAGGATCCCGGGGTAATACGCAGTATTTT

abundance: NA
j_gene: TRBJ1-5
v_gene: TRBV10-3
d_gene: NA
CDR3aa: CAMGGGGQPQHF
CDR3nt: TGTGCCATGGGCGGGGGCGGTCAGCCCCAGCATTTT

abundance: NA
j_gene: TRBJ2-5
v_gene: TRBV14
d_gene: NA
CDR3aa: CASSQVGHSRETQYF
CDR3nt: TGTGCCAGCAGCCAAGTAGGTCACTCGAGGGAGACCCAGTACTTC

abundance: NA
j_gene: TRBJ2-3
v_gene: TRBV11-2
d_gene: TRBD2
CDR3aa: CASSRSSGHSTDTQYF
CDR3nt: TGTGCCAGCAGCAGATCTAGCGGCCATAGCACAGATACGCAGTATTTT

abundance: NA
j_gene: TRBJ2-7
v_gene: TRBV5-1
d_gene: TRBD2
CDR3aa: CASSIGTSGRAHHEQYF
CDR3nt: TGCGCCAGCAGCATAGGGACTAGCGGGAGGGCCCACCACGAGCAGTACTTC

abundance: NA
j_gene: TRBJ1-4
v_gene: TRBV27
d_gene: TRBD1
CDR3aa: CASTRQGANEKLFF
CDR3nt: TGTGCCAGCACCCGACAGGGAGCTAATGAAAAACTGTTTTTT

abundance: NA
j_gene: TRBJ1-2
v_gene: TRBV2
d_gene: NA
CDR3aa: CASITDIANYGYTF
CDR3nt: TGTGCCAGCATCACGGACATCGCTAACTATGGCTACACCTTC

abundance: NA
j_gene: TRBJ1-1
v_gene: TRBV7-2
d_gene: NA
CDR3aa: CASSTLGFGNPEAFF
CDR3nt: TGTGCCAGCAGCACCCTGGGGTTCGGGAATCCTGAAGCTTTCTTT

abundance: NA
j_gene: TRBJ2-3
v_gene: TRBV6-2/TRBV6-3
d_gene: TRBD1
CDR3aa: CASSSTYRGLTDTQYF
CDR3nt: TGTGCCAGCAGTTCAACCTACAGGGGATTAACAGATACGCAGTATTTT

abundance: NA
j_gene: TRBJ2-6
v_gene: TRBV11-2
d_gene: NA
CDR3aa: CASSPDGGANVLTF
CDR3nt: TGTGCCAGCAGCCCAGATGGTGGGGCCAACGTCCTGACTTTC

abundance: NA
j_gene: TRBJ2-2
v_gene: TRBV30
d_gene: TRBD1
CDR3aa: CAWRGTGGYTGELFF
CDR3nt: TGTGCCTGGAGGGGGACAGGGGGCTACACCGGGGAGCTGTTTTTT

abundance: NA
j_gene: TRBJ1-4
v_gene: TRBV5-4
d_gene: TRBD1
CDR3aa: CASSQQGAREKLFF
CDR3nt: TGTGCCAGCAGCCAACAGGGGGCAAGGGAAAAACTGTTTTTT

abundance: NA
j_gene: TRBJ1-1
v_gene: TRBV29-1
d_gene: NA
CDR3aa: CSVEQGRASEAFF
CDR3nt: TGCAGCGTTGAACAGGGGCGCGCTTCCGAAGCTTTCTTT

abundance: NA
j_gene: TRBJ2-5
v_gene: TRBV6-5
d_gene: NA
CDR3aa: CASSPGAFQETQYF
CDR3nt: TGTGCCAGCAGTCCCGGGGCTTTCCAAGAGACCCAGTACTTC

abundance: NA
j_gene: TRBJ1-5
v_gene: TRBV15
d_gene: NA
CDR3aa: CATSGKGLNQPQHF
CDR3nt: TGTGCCACCAGCGGGAAGGGCCTGAATCAGCCCCAGCATTTT

abundance: NA
j_gene: TRBJ2-7
v_gene: TRBV19
d_gene: TRBD1
CDR3aa: CASSITLSTGSYEQYF
CDR3nt: TGTGCCAGTAGTATAACCCTATCGACAGGGTCCTACGAGCAGTACTTC

abundance: NA
j_gene: TRBJ1-1
v_gene: TRBV12-3/TRBV12-4
d_gene: TRBD1
CDR3aa: CASQGDTEAFF
CDR3nt: TGTGCCAGCCAGGGGGACACTGAAGCTTTCTTT

abundance: few
j_gene: TRBJ1-1
v_gene: TRBV2
d_gene: NA
CDR3aa: CASSEWGHLMNTEAFF
CDR3nt: TGTGCCAGCAGTGAATGGGGGCATCTCATGAACACTGAAGCTTTCTTT

abundance: few
j_gene: TRBJ2-7
v_gene: TRBV6-5
d_gene: NA
CDR3aa: CASTPGPLSSYEQYF
CDR3nt: TGTGCCAGCACCCCGGGGCCGCTAAGCTCCTACGAGCAGTACTTC

abundance: NA
j_gene: TRBJ1-5
v_gene: TRBV6-2/TRBV6-3
d_gene: NA
CDR3aa: CASSLSGLIQPQHF
CDR3nt: TGTGCCAGCAGTTTAAGCGGTTTGATCCAGCCCCAGCATTTT

abundance: NA
j_gene: TRBJ1-5
v_gene: TRBV15
d_gene: TRBD1
CDR3aa: CATSGYRGAGNQPQHF
CDR3nt: TGTGCCACCAGCGGGTACAGGGGCGCGGGCAATCAGCCCCAGCATTTT

abundance: NA
j_gene: TRBJ1-2
v_gene: TRBV18
d_gene: TRBD1
CDR3aa: CASSPGQDSYGYTF
CDR3nt: TGTGCCAGCTCACCAGGACAGGACAGCTATGGCTACACCTTC

abundance: few
j_gene: TRBJ1-5
v_gene: TRBV7-2
d_gene: TRBD1
CDR3aa: CASSLGGDRRVQPQHF
CDR3nt: TGTGCCAGCAGCTTAGGTGGGGACAGGAGGGTGCAGCCCCAGCATTTT

abundance: NA
j_gene: TRBJ2-1
v_gene: TRBV29-1
d_gene: TRBD2
CDR3aa: CSAAGTSGSYEQFF
CDR3nt: TGCAGCGCTGCCGGGACTAGCGGGTCTTATGAGCAGTTCTTC

abundance: once
j_gene: TRBJ1-6
v_gene: TRBV30
d_gene: TRBD1
CDR3aa: CAWGTGDSPLHF
CDR3nt: TGTGCCTGGGGGACAGGGGACTCACCCCTCCACTTT

abundance: NA
j_gene: TRBJ2-7
v_gene: TRBV12-3/TRBV12-4
d_gene: NA
CDR3aa: CASSPSLGGEQYF
CDR3nt: TGTGCCAGCAGCCCTAGCTTAGGAGGCGAGCAGTACTTC

abundance: NA
j_gene: TRBJ2-7
v_gene: TRBV7-9
d_gene: NA
CDR3aa: CASSPPGPSYEQYF
CDR3nt: TGTGCCAGCAGCCCTCCGGGGCCCTCCTACGAGCAGTACTTC

abundance: NA
j_gene: TRBJ2-2
v_gene: TRBV5-4
d_gene: TRBD2
CDR3aa: CASSPLAGTAGELFF
CDR3nt: TGTGCCAGCAGCCCGTTAGCGGGAACCGCCGGGGAGCTGTTTTTT

abundance: NA
j_gene: TRBJ2-7
v_gene: TRBV4-1
d_gene: TRBD2
CDR3aa: CASSEAGTTGYEQYF
CDR3nt: TGCGCCAGCTCCGAGGCCGGGACTACCGGCTACGAGCAGTACTTC

abundance: NA
j_gene: TRBJ2-2
v_gene: TRBV5-4
d_gene: NA
CDR3aa: CASSLGGAVNTGELFF
CDR3nt: TGTGCCAGCAGCCTGGGCGGTGCCGTGAACACCGGGGAGCTGTTTTTT

abundance: few
j_gene: TRBJ2-1
v_gene: TRBV5-1
d_gene: NA
CDR3aa: CASSPGGPSNEQFF
CDR3nt: TGCGCCAGCAGCCCCGGGGGCCCCAGCAATGAGCAGTTCTTC

abundance: once
j_gene: TRBJ1-2
v_gene: TRBV3-1/TRBV3-2
d_gene: NA
CDR3aa: CASSRRERELYGYTF
CDR3nt: TGTGCCAGCAGCCGACGTGAAAGGGAGCTCTATGGCTACACCTTC

abundance: NA
j_gene: TRBJ2-3
v_gene: TRBV11-1
d_gene: NA
CDR3aa: CASREGPDTQYF
CDR3nt: TGTGCCAGCCGGGAAGGACCAGATACGCAGTATTTT

abundance: NA
j_gene: TRBJ2-1
v_gene: TRBV5-4
d_gene: TRBD2
CDR3aa: CASSLAGADEQFF
CDR3nt: TGTGCCAGCAGCTTAGCGGGGGCTGATGAGCAGTTCTTC

abundance: NA
j_gene: TRBJ1-2
v_gene: TRBV6-5
d_gene: NA
CDR3aa: CASSMRGYGYTF
CDR3nt: TGTGCCAGCAGTATGCGAGGCTATGGCTACACCTTC

abundance: NA
j_gene: TRBJ1-5
v_gene: TRBV2
d_gene: NA
CDR3aa: CASTTDSNQPQHF
CDR3nt: TGTGCCAGCACGACAGATAGCAATCAGCCCCAGCATTTT

abundance: NA
j_gene: TRBJ2-7
v_gene: TRBV7-8
d_gene: TRBD2
CDR3aa: CASSPSRAGGYYEQYF
CDR3nt: TGTGCCAGCAGCCCGAGCAGGGCGGGAGGTTACTACGAGCAGTACTTC

abundance: once
j_gene: TRBJ1-1
v_gene: TRBV27
d_gene: NA
CDR3aa: CASSLRGAMNTEAFF
CDR3nt: TGTGCCAGCAGTCTCAGAGGGGCCATGAACACTGAAGCTTTCTTT

abundance: NA
j_gene: TRBJ1-1
v_gene: TRBV6-5
d_gene: TRBD1
CDR3aa: CASRGQGAGTEAFF
CDR3nt: TGTGCCAGCAGGGGACAGGGGGCGGGCACTGAAGCTTTCTTT

abundance: NA
j_gene: TRBJ2-3
v_gene: TRBV20-1
d_gene: TRBD2
CDR3aa: CSASRLAGGTDTQYF
CDR3nt: TGCAGTGCTAGTCGGCTAGCGGGGGGGACAGATACGCAGTATTTT

abundance: NA
j_gene: TRBJ1-2
v_gene: TRBV5-1
d_gene: NA
CDR3aa: CASSLPTYRGYTF
CDR3nt: TGCGCCAGCAGCCTTCCGACCTACCGGGGCTACACCTTC